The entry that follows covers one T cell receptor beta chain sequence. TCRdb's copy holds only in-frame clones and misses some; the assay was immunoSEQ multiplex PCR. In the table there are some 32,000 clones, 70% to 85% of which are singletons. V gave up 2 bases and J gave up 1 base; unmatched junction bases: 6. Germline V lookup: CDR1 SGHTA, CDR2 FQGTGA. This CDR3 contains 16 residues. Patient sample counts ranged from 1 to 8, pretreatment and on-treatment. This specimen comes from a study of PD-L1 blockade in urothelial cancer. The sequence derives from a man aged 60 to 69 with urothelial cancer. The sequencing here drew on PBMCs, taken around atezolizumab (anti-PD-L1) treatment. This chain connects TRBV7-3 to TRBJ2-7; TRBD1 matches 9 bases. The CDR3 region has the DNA TGTGCCAGCAGCTTATTGGGACAGGGAAATTCCTACGAGCAGTACTTC. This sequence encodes CASSLLGQGNSYEQYF.